The subject of this entry is one T cell receptor (beta chain). Sequencing used immunoSEQ multiplex PCR; TCRdb keeps in-frame clones, though not all of them. This sample yields about 100,000 clones, of which 80% to 90% are seen a single time; about 8.7% belongs to the top ten. This record comes from a study of T cell responses to AZD1222 COVID-19 vaccine. CDR1 and CDR2 (germline): KGHDR, SFDVKD. The CDR3 is 12 residues long. Trimming left V 4 bases short and J 8 bases short, with 7 bases between. The chain employs TRBV24-1 and TRBJ1-4; TRBD1 might be the D (5 bases). Sample: peripheral blood, taken on day 0 of AZD1222 vaccination. The TCR originated in an adult in good health. CDR3 region: CATSDPGEKLFF. The CDR3 coding sequence is TGTGCCACCAGTGACCCAGGGGAAAAACTGTTTTTT.